These 18 T cell receptor beta chains were all obtained from the same sample, sequenced in a study of cytomegalovirus exposure and HLA in healthy donors listed by TCRdb under 2017. Library preparation was by the immunoSEQ multiplex PCR assay. A mixture of 60 forward primers for TCR Vbeta segments and 13 reverse primers for TCR Jbeta segments was used in the multiplex PCR. TCRdb took this table from immuneACCESS and kept in-frame rearrangements with V and J called. Such tables lack part of the clones; where checked against another copy, unresolved V genes explain under half of the gap, and the rest is unexplained. Recorded for this sample are 150,000 to 200,000 clones; over 65% of them occurred a single time. Jointly, the top ten make up about 4.7% of the sample. Material for sequencing was PBMCs. These receptors were taken from a man younger than 35 in good health and CMV-seropositive.

In DNA form, the CDR3 reads TGTGCCAGCAGCGTAGCCGGGACAGGGGTCAATGAGCAGTTCTTC. The encoded protein is CASSVAGTGVNEQFF. The J gene is TRBJ2-1, the V gene TRBV9; 10 bases are a match to TRBD1. This CDR3 region has 15 residues. The V and J ends lost 0 bases and 6 bases, in that order; junction bases with no gene match: 3. In germline, CDR1 is SGDLS, CDR2 YYNGEE.

The chain employs TRBV28 and TRBJ1-2, with D possibly TRBD1 on 5 matching bases. Germline loops: CDR1 MDHEN, CDR2 SYDVKM. The V end was cut by 3 bases, the J end by 6 bases, with 20 bases between. There are 16 residues in the CDR3. CDR3 nucleotide sequence: TGTGCCAGCAGTTTGAGTTTTCGGCAGGGTAGACATGGCTACACCTTC. Encoded protein: CASSLSFRQGRHGYTF.

This chain connects TRBV27 to TRBJ1-5; D is uncertain. V dropped 3 bases and J dropped 4 bases, with 7 bases sitting between them. The CDR3 is made up of 13 amino acids. Germline CDR1 MNHEY, CDR2 SMNVEV (reference sequence). CDR3 region: CASSFGWNQPQHF. The CDR3 nucleotides read TGTGCCAGCAGTTTCGGGTGGAATCAGCCCCAGCATTTT.

This clone was observed a handful of times. This sample includes further DNA sequences coding for the same CDR3. This chain joins TRBV2 and TRBJ2-5, with 13 nucleotides matching TRBD2. V lost 3 bases and J lost 5; bases outside the gene matches: 3. The CDR3 is made up of 15 amino acids. Looked up from germline, CDR1 is SNHLY and CDR2 is FYNNEI. CDR3 loop: CASSEGTSGEETQYF. The CDR3 nucleotides are TGTGCCAGCAGTGAGGGGACTAGCGGGGAGGAGACCCAGTACTTC.

The chain uses TRBV6-1 and TRBJ1-2, with 9 bases aligning to TRBD1. Trimming took 3 bases from V and 5 from J; bases not matched to a gene: 7. This CDR3 has 15 residues. Germline CDR1 is MNHNS and CDR2 is SASEGT. The CDR3 reads CASSDPRDREYGYTF. The CDR3 DNA is TGTGCCAGCAGTGATCCCCGGGACAGGGAATATGGCTACACCTTC.

Here the CDR3 DNA reads TGTGCCAGCAGCCAAGACCCGAGGGGGGGGAATGAGCAGTTCTTC. Translating it yields CASSQDPRGGNEQFF. The chain uses TRBV4-2 and TRBJ2-1, with D perhaps TRBD2 (7 bases). CDR3 length equals 15 residues. Trimming removed 0 bases at V and 7 bases at J, with 13 bases between. CDR1 LGHNA and CDR2 YNFKEQ come from the germline V gene.

The chain has TRBV30 and TRBJ2-2; 7 bases match TRBD2. J gave up 5 bases and V 1 base, and 10 bases lay outside the gene matches. CDR1 is GTSNPN and CDR2 is SVGIG in the germline V gene (reference sequence). CDR3 size: 16 residues. The CDR3 is CAWSATQAGRTGELFF. The CDR3 nucleotides read TGTGCCTGGAGTGCTACACAAGCCGGGAGGACCGGGGAGCTGTTTTTT.

A single count supports this clone. The V gene is TRBV7-8, the J gene TRBJ1-1; 10 nucleotides match TRBD1. The ends lost 3 bases at V and 10 bases at J; junction bases unmatched: 8. The CDR3 length is 14 residues. Germline V gene data show CDR1 as SGHVS and CDR2 as FQNEAQ. The CDR3 spells CASSFGTGDRGAFF. DNA of the CDR3: TGTGCCAGCAGCTTCGGGACAGGGGATCGCGGAGCTTTCTTT.

The chain couples TRBV27 to TRBJ2-1, with 11 bases matching TRBD2. The CDR3 runs to 15 residues. CDR1 is MNHEY, CDR2 SMNVEV, per germline (reference sequence). V lost 6 bases and J lost 5; bases outside the gene matches: 6. CDR3 nucleotide sequence: TGTGCCAGCAGCCAGGGACTAGCGGTGAACAATGAGCAGTTCTTC. This codes for CASSQGLAVNNEQFF.

The V gene is TRBV5-1, the J gene TRBJ2-3; 8 nucleotides match TRBD2. With V trimmed by 0 bases and J by 2 bases, 5 bases remained unmatched. Per the germline V gene, CDR1 is SGHRS and CDR2 is YFSETQ. The CDR3 has 16 residues. The CDR3 DNA reads TGCGCCAGCAGCTTGGAGAAGCGGGGGCCCACAGATACGCAGTATTTT. The encoded protein is CASSLEKRGPTDTQYF.

The V and J genes are TRBV19 and TRBJ2-1, with 7 bases identical to TRBD1. Germline CDR1 and CDR2: LNHDA and SQIVND (reference sequence). Losses at the gene ends were 6 bases for V and 2 bases for J; bases not matched to a gene: 4. This CDR3 contains 14 residues. CDR3 region: CASRGTVTYNEQFF. Here the CDR3 DNA reads TGTGCCAGTAGGGGGACAGTTACCTACAATGAGCAGTTCTTC.

DNA for the CDR3: TGTGCCAGTAGTCTCCCGACAGGGCACACTGAAGCTTTCTTT. It yields the protein CASSLPTGHTEAFF. The chain recombines TRBV19 with TRBJ1-1, with 7 bases fitting TRBD1. Looked up from germline, CDR1 is LNHDA and CDR2 is SQIVND (reference sequence). This CDR3 has 14 amino acids. V lost 5 bases, J lost 3 bases, and 6 bases stayed unmatched.

CDR3 coding DNA: TGTGCCAGCAGCGGCAGGGCTCCTGAGCAGTTCTTC. This gives the protein CASSGRAPEQFF. The J gene is TRBJ2-1, the V gene TRBV7-8, with D perhaps TRBD1 (5 bases). This CDR3 comprises 12 residues. Deletions cut 5 bases from V and 9 bases from J, with 11 bases between. Germline CDR1 reads SGHVS; CDR2 reads FQNEAQ.

The rearrangement links TRBV30 to TRBJ2-2, with 15 bases lining up with TRBD2. V trimming: 2 bases; J trimming: 7 bases; junction bases outside the gene matches: 5. This CDR3 has 16 amino acids. CDR1 is GTSNPN, CDR2 SVGIG, per germline (reference sequence). CDR3 sequence (DNA): TGTGCCTGGAGTCCCGGACTAGCGGGAGGGGACGGGGAGCTGTTTTTT. Translation gives CAWSPGLAGGDGELFF. The full variable domain, its missing parts supplied by reference TRBV30 and TRBJ2-2, is SQTIHQWPATLVQPVGSPLSLECTVEGTSNPNLYWYRQAAGRGLQLLFYSVGIGQISSEVPQNLSASRPQDRQFILSSKKLLLSDSGFYLCAWSPGLAGGDGELFFGEGSRLTVL.

The gene calls are TRBV1 and TRBJ2-6; the table's D call TRBD1 went unverified against the DNA. TRBV1 is labeled a pseudogene. The CDR3 extends over 19 amino acids. This chain's CDR3 is CTSSQAGGQASSGANVLTF. The DNA for the CDR3 is TGCACCAGCAGCCAAGCGGGGGGACAGGCCAGCTCTGGGGCCAACGTCCTGACTTTC.

This clone was recorded once. The V call is TRBV5-1, the J call TRBJ2-3; 10 bases line up with TRBD1. V shed 4 bases and J 1 base; nucleotides not matched to a gene: 3. From germline, CDR1 is SGHRS and CDR2 YFSETQ. CDR3 size: 15 residues. The CDR3 reads CASSMDRGGTDTQYF. The CDR3 DNA follows: TGCGCCAGCAGCATGGACAGGGGGGGCACAGATACGCAGTATTTT.

The chain uses TRBV7-6 and TRBJ2-3; 7 bases are a match to TRBD2. Germline V gives CDR1 SGHVS, CDR2 FNYEAQ. The trim removed 3 bases at V and 1 base at J, leaving 4 bases unmatched. The CDR3 totals 15 residues. CDR3 in DNA: TGTGCCAGCAGCTTCGGCGGGGGAGGCACAGATACGCAGTATTTT. Its translation is CASSFGGGGTDTQYF.

Ten or more counts support this clone. This rearrangement joins TRBV5-1 to TRBJ1-1, with 8 bases that match TRBD1. This CDR3 contains 15 residues. The ends lost 4 bases at V and 6 bases at J; junction bases unmatched: 11. From germline, CDR1 is SGHRS and CDR2 YFSETQ. The CDR3 DNA reads TGCGCCAGCAGCCCGTTTTTGACAGGGGAGGCTGAAGCTTTCTTT. Amino acid sequence: CASSPFLTGEAEAFF.